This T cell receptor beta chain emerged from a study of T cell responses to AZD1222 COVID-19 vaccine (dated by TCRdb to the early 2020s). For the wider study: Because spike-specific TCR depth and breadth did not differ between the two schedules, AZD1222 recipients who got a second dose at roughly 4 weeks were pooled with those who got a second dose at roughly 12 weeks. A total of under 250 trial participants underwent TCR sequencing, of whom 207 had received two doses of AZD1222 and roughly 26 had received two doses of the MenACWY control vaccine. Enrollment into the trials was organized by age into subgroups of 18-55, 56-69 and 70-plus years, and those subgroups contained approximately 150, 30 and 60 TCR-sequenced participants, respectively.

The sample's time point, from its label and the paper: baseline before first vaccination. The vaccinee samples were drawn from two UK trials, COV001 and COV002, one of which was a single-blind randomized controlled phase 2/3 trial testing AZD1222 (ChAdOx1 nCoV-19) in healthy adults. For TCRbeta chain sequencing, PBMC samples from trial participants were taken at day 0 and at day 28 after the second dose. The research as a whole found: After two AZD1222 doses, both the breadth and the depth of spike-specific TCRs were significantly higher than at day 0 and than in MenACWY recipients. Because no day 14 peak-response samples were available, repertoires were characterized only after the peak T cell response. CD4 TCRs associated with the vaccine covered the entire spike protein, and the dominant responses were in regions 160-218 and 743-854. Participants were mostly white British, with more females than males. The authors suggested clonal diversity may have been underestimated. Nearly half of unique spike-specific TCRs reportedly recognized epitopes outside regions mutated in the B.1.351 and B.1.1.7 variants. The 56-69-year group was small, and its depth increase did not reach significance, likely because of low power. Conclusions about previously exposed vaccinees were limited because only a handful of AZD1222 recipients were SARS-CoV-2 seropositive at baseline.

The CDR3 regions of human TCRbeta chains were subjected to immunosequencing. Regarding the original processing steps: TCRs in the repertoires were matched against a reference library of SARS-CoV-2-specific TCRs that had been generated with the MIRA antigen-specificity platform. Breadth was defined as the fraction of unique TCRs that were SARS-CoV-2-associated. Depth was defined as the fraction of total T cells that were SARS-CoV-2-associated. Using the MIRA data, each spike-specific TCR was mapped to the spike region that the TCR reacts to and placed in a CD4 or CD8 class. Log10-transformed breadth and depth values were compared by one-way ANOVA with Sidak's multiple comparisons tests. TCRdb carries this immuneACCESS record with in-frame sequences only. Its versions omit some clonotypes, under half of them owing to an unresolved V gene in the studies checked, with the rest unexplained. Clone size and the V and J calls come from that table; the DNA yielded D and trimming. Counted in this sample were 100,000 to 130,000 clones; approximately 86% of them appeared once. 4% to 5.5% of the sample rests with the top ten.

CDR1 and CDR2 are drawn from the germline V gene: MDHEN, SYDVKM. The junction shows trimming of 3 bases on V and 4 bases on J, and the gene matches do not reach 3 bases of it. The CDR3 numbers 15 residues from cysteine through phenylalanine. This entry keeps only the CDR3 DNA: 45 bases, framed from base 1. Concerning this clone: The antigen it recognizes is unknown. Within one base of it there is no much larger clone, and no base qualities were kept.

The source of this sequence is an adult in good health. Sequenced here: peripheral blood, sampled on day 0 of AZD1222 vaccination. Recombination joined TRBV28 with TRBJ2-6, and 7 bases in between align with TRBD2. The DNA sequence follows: TGTGCCAGCAGTTTTGGGGGGGTCGGGGCCAACGTCCTGACTTTC. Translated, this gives CASSFGGVGANVLTF.